This T cell receptor beta chain was retrieved from a study of blood T cells in healthy people across ages. Study-level findings and limits: Older age coincided with a roughly linear decline in TCR beta diversity per million T cells.

PCR was performed a second time for about 7 to 11 cycles using a sample-barcoded 5' primer and a J-beta primer mix. TCRdb reprocessed the 5' RACE reads via MiXCR and lists one record per CDR3 protein. The sample has 1.5 million or so distinct CDR3 sequences; under 55% are singletons. This clonotype was seen ten or more times. Antigen unknown. At one end the junction does not follow the germline gene, possibly because of a read error. In germline, CDR1 is MNHEY, CDR2 SMNVEV (reference sequence). This CDR3 has 15 amino acids. The origin of this receptor is a woman between 18 and 29 years old in good health. The sample taken for sequencing was blood. The V gene is TRBV27, the J gene TRBJ2-3, with 9 bases aligning to TRBD2. In DNA form, the CDR3 reads TGCGCCAGCAGCTTGTCCGGCGGGGGGGCAGATACGCAGTATTTT. This gives the protein CASSLSGGGADTQYF.